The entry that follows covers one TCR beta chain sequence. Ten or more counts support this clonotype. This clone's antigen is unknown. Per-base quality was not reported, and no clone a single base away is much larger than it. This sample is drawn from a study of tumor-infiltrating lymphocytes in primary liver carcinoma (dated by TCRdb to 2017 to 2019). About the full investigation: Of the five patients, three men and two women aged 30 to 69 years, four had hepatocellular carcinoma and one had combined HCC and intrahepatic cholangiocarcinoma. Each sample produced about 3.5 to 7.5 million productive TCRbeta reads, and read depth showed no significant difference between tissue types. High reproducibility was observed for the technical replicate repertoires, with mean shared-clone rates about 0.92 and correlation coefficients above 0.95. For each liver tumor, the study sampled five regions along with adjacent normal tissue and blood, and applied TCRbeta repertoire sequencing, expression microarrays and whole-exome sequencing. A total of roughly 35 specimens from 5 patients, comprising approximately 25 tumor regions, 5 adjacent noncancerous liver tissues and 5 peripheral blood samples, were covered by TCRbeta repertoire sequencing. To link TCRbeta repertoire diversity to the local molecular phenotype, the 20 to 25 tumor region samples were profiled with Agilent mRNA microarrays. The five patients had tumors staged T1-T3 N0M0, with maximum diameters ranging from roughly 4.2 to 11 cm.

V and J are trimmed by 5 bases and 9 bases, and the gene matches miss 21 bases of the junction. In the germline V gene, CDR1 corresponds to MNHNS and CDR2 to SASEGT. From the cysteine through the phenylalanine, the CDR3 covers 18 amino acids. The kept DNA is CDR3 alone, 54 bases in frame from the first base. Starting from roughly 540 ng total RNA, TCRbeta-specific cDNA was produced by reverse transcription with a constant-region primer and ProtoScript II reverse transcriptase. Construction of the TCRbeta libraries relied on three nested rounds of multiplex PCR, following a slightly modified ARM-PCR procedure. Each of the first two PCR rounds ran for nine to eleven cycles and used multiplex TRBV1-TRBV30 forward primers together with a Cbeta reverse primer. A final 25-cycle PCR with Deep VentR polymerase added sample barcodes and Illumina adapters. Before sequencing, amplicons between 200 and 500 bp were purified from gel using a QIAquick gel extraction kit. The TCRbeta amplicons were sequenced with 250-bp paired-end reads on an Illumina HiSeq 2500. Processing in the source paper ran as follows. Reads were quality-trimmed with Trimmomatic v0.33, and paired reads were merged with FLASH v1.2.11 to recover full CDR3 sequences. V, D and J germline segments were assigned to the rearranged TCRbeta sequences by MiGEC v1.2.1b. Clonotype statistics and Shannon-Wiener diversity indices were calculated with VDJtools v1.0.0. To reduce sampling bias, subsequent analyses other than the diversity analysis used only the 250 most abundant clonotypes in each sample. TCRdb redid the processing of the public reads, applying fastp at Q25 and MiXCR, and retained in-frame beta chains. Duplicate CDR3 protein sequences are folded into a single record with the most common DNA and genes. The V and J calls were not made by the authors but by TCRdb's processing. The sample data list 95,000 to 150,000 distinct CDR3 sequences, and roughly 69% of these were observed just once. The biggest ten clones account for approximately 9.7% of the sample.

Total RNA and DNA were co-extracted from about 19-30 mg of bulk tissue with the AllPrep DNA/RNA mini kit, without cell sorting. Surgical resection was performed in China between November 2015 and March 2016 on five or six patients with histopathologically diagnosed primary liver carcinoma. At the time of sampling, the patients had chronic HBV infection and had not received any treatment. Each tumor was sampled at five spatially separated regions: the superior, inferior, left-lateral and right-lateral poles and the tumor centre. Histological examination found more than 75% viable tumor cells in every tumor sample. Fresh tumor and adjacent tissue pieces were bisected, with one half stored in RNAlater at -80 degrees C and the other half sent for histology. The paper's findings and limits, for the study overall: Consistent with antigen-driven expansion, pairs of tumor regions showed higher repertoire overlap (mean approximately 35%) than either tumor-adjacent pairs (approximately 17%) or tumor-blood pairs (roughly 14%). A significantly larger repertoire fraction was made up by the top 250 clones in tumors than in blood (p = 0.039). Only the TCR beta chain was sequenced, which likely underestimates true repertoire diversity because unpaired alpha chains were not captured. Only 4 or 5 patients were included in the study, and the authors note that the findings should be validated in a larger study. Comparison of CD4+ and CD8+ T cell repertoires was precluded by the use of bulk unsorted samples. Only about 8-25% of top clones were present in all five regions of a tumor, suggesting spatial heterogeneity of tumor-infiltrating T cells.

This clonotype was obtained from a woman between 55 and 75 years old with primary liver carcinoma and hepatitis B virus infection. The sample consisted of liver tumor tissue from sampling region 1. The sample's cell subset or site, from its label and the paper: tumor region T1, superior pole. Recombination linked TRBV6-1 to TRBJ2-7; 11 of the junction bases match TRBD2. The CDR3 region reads CASSKGTAQGLAGRVQYF. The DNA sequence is TGTGCCAGCAGTAAAGGGACAGCGCAAGGACTAGCGGGCCGGGTGCAGTACTTC.